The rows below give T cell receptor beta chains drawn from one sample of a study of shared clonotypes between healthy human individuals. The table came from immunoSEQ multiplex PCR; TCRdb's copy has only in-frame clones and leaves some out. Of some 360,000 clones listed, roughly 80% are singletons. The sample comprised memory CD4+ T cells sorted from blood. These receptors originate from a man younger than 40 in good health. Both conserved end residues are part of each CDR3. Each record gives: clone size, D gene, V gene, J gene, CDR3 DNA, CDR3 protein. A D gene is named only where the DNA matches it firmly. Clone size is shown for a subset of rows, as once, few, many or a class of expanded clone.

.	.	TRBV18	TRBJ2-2	TGTGCCAGCTCACCGATAAGGGACACCAACACCGGGGAGCTGTTTTTT	CASSPIRDTNTGELFF
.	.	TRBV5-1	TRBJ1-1	TGCGCCAGCAGCTTGGGTCAGGGTAGCACTGAAGCTTTCTTT	CASSLGQGSTEAFF
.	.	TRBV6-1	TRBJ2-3	TGTGCCAGCAGTGATGGGTTTAGGGCCACAGATACGCAGTATTTT	CASSDGFRATDTQYF
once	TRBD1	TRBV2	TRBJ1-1	TGTGCCAGCAGTCTGAGTCGACAGGGAGTCACTGAAGCTTTCTTT	CASSLSRQGVTEAFF
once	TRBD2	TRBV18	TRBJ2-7	TGTGCCAGCTCACCGGGACTAGCGGGAGGGCCGTCTGAAGAGCAGTACTTC	CASSPGLAGGPSEEQYF
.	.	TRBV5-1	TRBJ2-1	TGCGCCAGCAGCTTGGATTCTAGTCTTTCCTACAATGAGCAGTTCTTC	CASSLDSSLSYNEQFF
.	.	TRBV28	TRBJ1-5	TGTGCCAGCAGTTTACCGGGGACACTAAGTCTCGGAGGATCACAGCCCCAGCATTTT	CASSLPGTLSLGGSQPQHF
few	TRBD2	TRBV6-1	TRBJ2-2	TGTGCCAGCAGTGCTAGCGGGAGATTATTGACCGGGGAGCTGTTTTTT	CASSASGRLLTGELFF
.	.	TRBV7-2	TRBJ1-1	TGTGCCAGCAGCTTAAGGGTCGCTGAAGCTTTCTTT	CASSLRVAEAFF
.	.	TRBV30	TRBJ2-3	TGTGCCTGGAGTACTAGACCAGATACGCAGTATTTT	CAWSTRPDTQYF
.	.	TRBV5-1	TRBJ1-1	TGCGCCAGCAGCTTGGATGTCAGGGCTAACACTGAAGCTTTCTTT	CASSLDVRANTEAFF
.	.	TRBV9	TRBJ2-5	TGTGCCAGCAGCGTTGAAGGAGAAGAGACCCAGTACTTC	CASSVEGEETQYF
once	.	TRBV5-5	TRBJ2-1	TGTGCCAGCAGCCCAGGGTTGCGAAGCAATGAGCAGTTCTTC	CASSPGLRSNEQFF
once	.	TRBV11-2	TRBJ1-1	TGTGCCAGCAGCGCTGATGGAGGAATTAACACTGAAGCTTTCTTT	CASSADGGINTEAFF
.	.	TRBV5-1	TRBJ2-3	TGCGCCAGCAGCTTGGGGGGACCAACGCAGTATTTT	CASSLGGPTQYF
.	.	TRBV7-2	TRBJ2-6	TGTGCCAGCAGCCCGGAGAGATGGGGTCGGTCTGGGGCCAACGTCCTGACTTTC	CASSPERWGRSGANVLTF